This TCR beta chain was recovered during a study of blood T cell repertoires in COVID-19. On the study more broadly: Whether acute or convalescent, the COVID-19 samples came from the United States, Italy and Spain. PBMCs, B-cell-depleted T cells, or T cells provided the cDNA or gDNA that made up the material.

V was clipped by 7 bases and J by 4 bases, with 11 bases between them. The CDR3 runs to 13 residues. The germline V gene encodes CDR1 MNHNS and CDR2 SASEGT. Per the original data handling: Amplification of reference gene primers was used by the study to estimate nucleated cell counts. The data were produced by immunoSEQ multiplex PCR, yet TCRdb's version contains in-frame clones alone and is incomplete. V and J calls and clone size are those listed in that table; D and trimming were worked out from the DNA. The profile shows about 400,000 clones, around nine tenths of them singletons. This TCR derives from a human donor in a cohort sampled during active COVID-19. The chain links TRBV6-1 to TRBJ1-5, with D possibly TRBD1 on 6 matching bases. The sample was peripheral blood. The CDR3 sequence is CASTDDRNQPQHF. CDR3 nucleotides: TGTGCCAGCACAGACGACAGGAATCAGCCCCAGCATTTT.